Each of the 17 T cell receptor beta chains below was sequenced from the same sample in a study of blood T cells in healthy people across ages. Then a second PCR, running roughly 7 to 11 cycles, was carried out with a sample-barcoded 5' primer and a J-beta primer mix. TCRdb redid the calling of the 5' RACE reads with MiXCR, one entry per CDR3 protein. The sample lists around 670,000 distinct CDR3 sequences, 25% to 35% seen once, with roughly 14% in the top ten. The sample consisted of blood. These receptor sequences come from a woman older than 75 in good health.

This clonotype appeared a few times. The chain is built from TRBV9 and TRBJ2-7; tentative D call: TRBD2 (6 bases). V was shortened by 0 bases and J by 7 bases, with 17 bases between the two germline ends. The CDR3 runs 15 residues. From germline, CDR1 is SGDLS and CDR2 YYNGEE. CDR3 bases: TGTGCCAGCAGCGTAGCGGGCGGGGCCTACAATGAGCAGTACTTC. Its translation is CASSVAGGAYNEQYF.

As to this clonotype: This may stem from a read error, because a much larger clone lies one nucleotide away. The V and J genes are TRBV20-1 and TRBJ2-3; perhaps TRBD2 as D (6 bases). The CDR3 covers 13 residues. CDR1 is DFQATT, CDR2 SNEGSKA, per germline (reference sequence). In DNA, the CDR3 is TGCAGCCCGGACGGGAGTGTCACAGATACGCAGTATTTT. This encodes CSPDGSVTDTQYF.

This clonotype was seen at least ten times. The V and J genes are TRBV9 and TRBJ2-5; D unclear. Germline lookup yields CDR1 SGDLS and CDR2 YYNGEE. The CDR3 contains 14 residues. With 4 bases removed from V and 5 bases from J, the gap between germline ends came to 15 bases. CDR3: CASSPDPHRETQYF. In nucleotides, the CDR3 is TGTGCCAGCAGCCCGGACCCCCACCGGGAGACCCAGTACTTC.

This clonotype was seen more than once but under ten times. A much larger clone differs by one base, so this may be a read error. Written as DNA, the CDR3 is TGTGCCAGCGTAGAGAGGGGGACGGGGGAGCAGTACTTC. Protein: CASVERGTGEQYF. The rearrangement joins TRBV25-1 to TRBJ2-7, with TRBD1 as a possible D gene (6 bases). Germline V lookup: CDR1 MGHDK, CDR2 SYGVNS. V was trimmed by 8 bases and J by 7 bases, leaving 18 bases between them. This CDR3 comprises 13 residues.

This clonotype was detected many times. This rearrangement joins TRBV20-1 to TRBJ2-5; D may be TRBD1 (6 bases). The germline gives CDR1 DFQATT, CDR2 SNEGSKA (reference sequence). This CDR3 is built from 15 residues. Trimming removed 6 bases at V and 1 base at J, with 18 bases between. Written as DNA, the CDR3 is TGCAGTGCCAACAACCGACAGGTCCTCCAAGAGACCCAGTACTTC. Encoded protein: CSANNRQVLQETQYF.

In this sample, this clonotype turned up many times. The rearrangement links TRBV28 to TRBJ2-1; TRBD2 might be the D (5 bases). Trimming stripped 10 bases from V and 0 bases from J, with 16 bases between. The CDR3 consists of 15 residues. Germline lookup yields CDR1 MDHEN and CDR2 SYDVKM. CDR3 sequence reads: CATEPGKSSYNEQFF. CDR3 DNA sequence: TGTGCCACCGAACCCGGGAAGAGCTCCTACAATGAGCAGTTCTTC.

This clonotype showed up many times. The rearrangement joins TRBV9 to TRBJ1-2; tentatively, D is TRBD1 (6 bases). Germline V gene data show CDR1 as SGDLS and CDR2 as YYNGEE. The CDR3 totals 14 residues. The V end lost 4 bases, the J end lost 0 bases, and 10 bases lay between the germline ends. The CDR3 protein is CASSSRQANYGYTF. The CDR3, as DNA: TGTGCCAGCAGCTCCCGACAGGCTAACTATGGCTACACCTTC.

This clonotype occurred many times. The J gene is TRBJ2-5, the V gene TRBV6-6; D gene uncertain. CDR1 is MNHNY and CDR2 is SVGAGI in the germline V gene (reference sequence). Trimming pared 6 bases from V and 3 bases from J, leaving 11 bases between. The CDR3 consists of 13 residues. In nucleotides, the CDR3 is TGTGCCAGCAGGGTGACTGGTAAAGAGACCCAGTACTTC. Encoded protein: CASRVTGKETQYF.

As for this clonotype: Given a much more abundant clone one base away, this may be a read error. The chain uses TRBV6-5 and TRBJ2-1; weak D call: TRBD1 (6 bases). The germline gives CDR1 MNHEY, CDR2 SVGAGI. The CDR3 totals 16 residues. The CDR3 DNA is TGTGCCGGCAGTTACTCGACCCGGACAGTTCCCAATGAGCAGTTCTTC. The encoded protein is CAGSYSTRTVPNEQFF.

This clonotype occurred many times. The chain combines TRBV15 with TRBJ2-3; possible D gene TRBD2, 6 bases. V was shortened by 0 bases and J by 1 base, with 14 bases between the two germline ends. This CDR3 spans 17 amino acids. Germline V gives CDR1 LNHNV, CDR2 YYDKDF (reference sequence). The CDR3 here is CATSRDPAGHRTDTQYF. In nucleotides, the CDR3 is TGTGCCACCAGCAGAGATCCGGCGGGGCATCGCACAGATACGCAGTATTTT.

V and J are TRBV20-1 and TRBJ2-2, with D unclear. Trimming left V 3 bases short and J 4 bases short, with 6 bases between. Germline V gene data show CDR1 as DFQATT and CDR2 as SNEGSKA (reference sequence). The CDR3 has 12 residues. The CDR3 nucleotides are TGCAGTGCTAGCCCTAGCACCGGGGAGCTGTTTTTT. Translation: CSASPSTGELFF.

The table lists this clonotype with a count of one. CDR3 coding DNA: TGTGCCAGCAGCCATCTAGGGGGGGGCGTTGAAGCTTTCTTT. Protein product: CASSHLGGGVEAFF. The rearrangement uses TRBV3-1 and TRBJ1-1; D is perhaps TRBD1 (6 bases). Trimming cost V 3 bases and J 7 bases, with 15 bases left between them. CDR1 and CDR2 (germline): LGHDT, YNNKEL (reference sequence). This CDR3 region has 14 residues.

This clonotype was detected ten times or more. The V call is TRBV28, the J call TRBJ2-3, with D possibly being TRBD2 (6 bases). The V and J ends lost 9 bases and 2 bases respectively, with 21 bases between them. Germline lookup yields CDR1 MDHEN and CDR2 SYDVKM. The CDR3 has 16 amino acids. The CDR3 bases are TGTGCCAGTAATGTAAGGAGGACTACGATCACAGATACGCAGTATTTT. It translates to CASNVRRTTITDTQYF. Combining the CDR3 with reference TRBV28 and TRBJ2-3 gives the whole variable domain DVKVTQSSRYLVKRTGEKVFLECVQDMDHENMFWYRQDPGLGLRLIYFSYDVKMKEKGDIPEGYSVSREKKERFSLILESASTNQTSMYLCASNVRRTTITDTQYFGPGTRLTVL.

Of note for this clonotype: Since a much larger clone is just one base distant, this may be a read error. The chain joins TRBV12-3 or TRBV12-4 to TRBJ2-3; perhaps TRBD1 as D (5 bases). The CDR3 has 15 amino acids. CDR3 residues: CASSLGGRTTDAQYF. The CDR3 DNA reads TGTGCCAGCAGTTTAGGGGGCCGTACCACAGATGCGCAGTATTTT.

This clonotype has a single count. The rearrangement joins TRBV30 to TRBJ1-5; D gene unclear. Trimming left V 0 bases short and J 2 bases short, with 11 bases between. The germline gives CDR1 GTSNPN, CDR2 SVGIG (reference sequence). The CDR3 length is 15 residues. The CDR3 DNA is TGTGCCTGGAGTGTGGGGAGTAGGGGCAATCAGCCCCAGCATTTT. Encoded protein: CAWSVGSRGNQPQHF.

This clonotype was seen repeatedly, ten times or more. J is TRBJ2-3 and V is TRBV20-1, with 13 nucleotides matching TRBD2. Unmatched junction bases numbered 5, after V lost 3 bases and J lost 2 bases. The CDR3 spans 16 residues. Looked up from germline, CDR1 is DFQATT and CDR2 is SNEGSKA (reference sequence). Written as DNA, the CDR3 is TGCAGTGCTAGGTCGGGACTAGCGGGGCACACAGATACGCAGTATTTT. Amino acids: CSARSGLAGHTDTQYF.

The table lists this clonotype with many counts. V gene TRBV28 combines with J gene TRBJ2-7; tentatively, D is TRBD2 (6 bases). This CDR3 is built from 15 residues. Germline CDR1 MDHEN, CDR2 SYDVKM. V gave up 4 bases and J gave up 2 bases, with 15 bases separating them. CDR3: CASSWRDPGAYEQYF. The CDR3 nucleotides are TGTGCCAGCAGTTGGCGGGACCCCGGGGCCTACGAGCAGTACTTC.